The 19 T cell receptor beta chains listed next were all sequenced from one sample in a study of early T cells in non-severe SARS-CoV-2 infection. TCRdb used MiXCR to reprocess the 5' RACE reads, holding one entry per CDR3 protein. The sample holds more than 50,000 distinct CDR3 sequences, around 13% seen once. The sample consisted of whole blood, taken at baseline. These TCRs come from an adult who was a healthcare worker with PCR-confirmed SARS-CoV-2 infection or an uninfected control (not recorded which).

This clonotype has at least ten counts. The chain recombines TRBV7-8 with TRBJ2-7; TRBD2 might be the D (6 bases). V lost 1 base and J 6 bases, leaving 10 bases between the germline ends. CDR1 is SGHVS, CDR2 FQNEAQ, per germline. The CDR3 has 13 amino acids. The CDR3 protein is CASSLDRGSEQYF. For the CDR3, the DNA is TGTGCCAGCAGCTTAGATCGGGGGTCCGAGCAGTACTTC.

The rearrangement uses TRBV10-1 and TRBJ1-1; 7 nucleotides match TRBD1. Trimming took 7 bases from V and 0 from J; bases not matched to a gene: 11. CDR3 length: 16 amino acids. Germline CDR1 reads WNHNN; CDR2 reads SYGVQD (reference sequence). CDR3: CASTSGQKYMNTEAFF. The CDR3 DNA follows: TGCGCCAGCACCTCGGGACAGAAATACATGAACACTGAAGCTTTCTTT.

This clonotype was detected a few times. This chain connects TRBV12-3 or TRBV12-4 to TRBJ2-7, with 7 bases lining up with TRBD2. This CDR3 spans 11 amino acids. The V segment lost 5 bases and the J segment 6 bases; nucleotides outside the gene matches: 1. The CDR3 DNA follows: TGTGCCAGCAGTCGACTAGCCGAGCAGTACTTC. This codes for CASSRLAEQYF.

The rearrangement links TRBV6-2 or TRBV6-3 to TRBJ1-1; a weak D match, TRBD1 (6 bases). The CDR3 runs 17 residues. The germline V and J ends were trimmed by 2 bases and 3 bases, with 19 bases remaining between them. CDR1 MNHEY and CDR2 SVGEGT come from the germline V gene. Here the CDR3 reads CASSYMRGAREDTEAFF. CDR3 nucleotides: TGTGCCAGCAGTTACATGCGGGGGGCGCGTGAGGACACTGAAGCTTTCTTT.

The rearrangement joins TRBV12-3 or TRBV12-4 to TRBJ1-1; D not certain. The CDR3 loop spans 13 amino acids. Trimming left V 2 bases short and J 1 base short, with 5 bases between. The CDR3 here is CASSLSTNTEAFF. CDR3 DNA: TGTGCCAGCAGTTTAAGCACGAACACTGAAGCTTTCTTT.

This clonotype was seen just once. CDR3: CASSTLAGEADTQYF. CDR3 DNA sequence: TGTGCCAGCAGTACACTAGCGGGAGAGGCAGATACGCAGTATTTT. The J gene is TRBJ2-3, the V gene TRBV6-2 or TRBV6-3; 11 nucleotides line up with TRBD2. The CDR3 contains 15 residues. The germline CDR1 and CDR2 sequences are MNHEY and SVGEGT. The J segment lost 4 bases and the V segment lost 5 bases, leaving 5 bases of the junction unmatched.

The chain joins TRBV29-1 to TRBJ2-7; possible D gene TRBD1, 5 bases. V gave up 7 bases and J gave up 4 bases, with 17 bases separating them. Germline CDR1 reads SQVTM; CDR2 reads ANQGSEA. This CDR3 has 13 residues. The CDR3 region has the DNA TGCAGCGCCTCCGACAGCCCTACGTACGAGCAGTACTTC. Its protein product is CSASDSPTYEQYF.

The rearrangement joins TRBV2 to TRBJ2-5; D is perhaps TRBD1 or TRBD2 (5 bases each). Trimming stripped 2 bases from V and 1 base from J, with 17 bases between. CDR1 and CDR2 from the germline V gene are SNHLY and FYNNEI. The CDR3 extends over 17 amino acids. CDR3 amino acids: CASSERRRGRPQETQYF. The DNA for the CDR3 is TGTGCCAGCAGTGAACGGAGACGGGGCCGTCCCCAAGAGACCCAGTACTTC. The full variable domain, in which reference TRBV2 and TRBJ2-5 provide the parts outside the CDR3, is EPEVTQTPSHQVTQMGQEVILRCVPISNHLYFYWYRQILGQKVEFLVSFYNNEISEKSEIFDDQFSVERPDGSNFTLKIRSTKLEDSAMYFCASSERRRGRPQETQYFGPGTRLLVL.

The chain carries TRBV6-2 or TRBV6-3 and TRBJ2-1; D is uncertain. The germline V and J ends were trimmed by 5 bases and 8 bases, with 16 bases remaining between them. CDR1 is MNHEY, CDR2 SVGEGT, per germline. The CDR3 length is 14 residues. CDR3 residues: CASSTSNLVHEQFF. The CDR3 DNA is TGTGCCAGCAGTACCTCAAATTTAGTACATGAGCAGTTCTTC.

V usage is TRBV27 and J usage is TRBJ2-6; unclear D gene. Trimming shortened V by 8 bases and J by 2 bases, and 10 bases separated the two germline ends. The length of the CDR3 is 14 residues. CDR1 is MNHEY and CDR2 is SMNVEV in the germline V gene (reference sequence). The CDR3 reads CASSLNAGANVLTF. CDR3 DNA: TGTGCCAGCTCCTTAAACGCTGGGGCCAACGTCCTGACTTTC. Supplemented by reference TRBV27 and TRBJ2-6, the full variable domain reads EAQVTQNPRYLITVTGKKLTVTCSQNMNHEYMSWYRQDPGLGLRQIYYSMNVEVTDKGDVPEGYKVSRKEKRNFPLILESPSPNQTSLYFCASSLNAGANVLTFGAGSRLTVL.

The chain carries TRBV5-1 and TRBJ2-3; D remains ambiguous. CDR1 is SGHRS, CDR2 YFSETQ, per germline. V was shortened by 0 bases and J by 6 bases, with 5 bases between the two germline ends. The CDR3 consists of 12 residues. CDR3 nucleotides: TGCGCCAGCAGCTTGGGTCACGATACGCAGTATTTT. Amino acids: CASSLGHDTQYF.

This clonotype was counted at least ten times. The CDR3 spells CASSYSRGLVNNQPQHF. The CDR3, as DNA: TGTGCCAGCAGTTACTCACGGGGGCTGGTCAACAATCAGCCCCAGCATTTT. V gene TRBV6-2 or TRBV6-3 combines with J gene TRBJ1-5; possibly TRBD1 for D (6 bases). This CDR3 is 17 amino acids long. Germline CDR1 is MNHEY and CDR2 is SVGEGT. V was pared by 0 bases and J by 3 bases, with 15 bases between.

This sequence joins TRBV6-6 and TRBJ2-7, with TRBD1 matching 9 bases. Trimming took 7 bases from V and 6 from J; bases not matched to a gene: 7. The CDR3 spans 13 residues. Germline V gene sequence: CDR1 MNHNY, CDR2 SVGAGI (reference sequence). CDR3 sequence: CASTLRTGAEQYF. CDR3 nucleotide sequence: TGTGCCAGCACCCTCCGGACAGGGGCCGAGCAGTACTTC.

The chain recombines TRBV11-2 with TRBJ2-5, with TRBD2 as a possible D gene (6 bases). The germline CDR1 and CDR2 sequences are SGHAT and FQNNGV. The CDR3 totals 14 residues. Trimming took off 2 bases at V and 4 bases at J, with 11 bases between the two ends. The DNA for the CDR3 is TGTGCCAGCAGCTTAATCGGGGAGGCAGAGACCCAGTACTTC. Protein sequence: CASSLIGEAETQYF.

CDR3 sequence reads: CASRWTGVREKLFF. The CDR3 DNA follows: TGTGCCAGCAGGTGGACAGGGGTTCGTGAAAAACTGTTTTTT. V and J are TRBV12-3 or TRBV12-4 and TRBJ1-4; TRBD1 agrees at 9 bases. Germline trimming cut 6 bases from V and 7 bases from J; bases unmatched to any gene: 6. The CDR3 consists of 14 residues.

V gene TRBV5-6 combines with J gene TRBJ1-2; no clear D gene. This CDR3 contains 12 residues. The ends were cut back, 2 bases at V and 9 bases at J, with 11 bases in the middle. The germline CDR1 and CDR2 sequences are SGHDT and YYEEEE. In DNA, the CDR3 is TGTGCCAGCAGCTTCGGAGTCAGCAGCTACACCTTC. It encodes CASSFGVSSYTF.

The chain has TRBV19 and TRBJ1-2; D is perhaps TRBD1 (5 bases). Trimming took 7 bases from V and 7 from J, leaving 22 bases between them. This CDR3 has 15 residues. CDR1 LNHDA and CDR2 SQIVND come from the germline V gene (reference sequence). The CDR3 bases are TGTGCCAGTACCTCTGGGGGAGGATTTAGGGCTGGCTACACCTTC. The encoded protein is CASTSGGGFRAGYTF.

This clonotype was seen a handful of times. The V call is TRBV9, the J call TRBJ2-3; D unclear. CDR3 length: 13 residues. The germline V gene encodes CDR1 SGDLS and CDR2 YYNGEE. Trimming took off 1 base at V and 5 bases at J, with 8 bases between the two ends. CDR3 in DNA: TGTGCCAGCAGCGTAAATAGTTTAGATACGCAGTATTTT. Protein sequence: CASSVNSLDTQYF.

This clonotype was counted between two and nine times. V and J are TRBV29-1 and TRBJ2-5; D not certain. Germline loops: CDR1 SQVTM, CDR2 ANQGSEA. The CDR3 loop spans 12 amino acids. V was cut by 5 bases and J by 1 base, with 8 bases left in between. The CDR3 DNA follows: TGCAGCGTTAGGGTGAGCCAAGAGACCCAGTACTTC. Amino acids: CSVRVSQETQYF.